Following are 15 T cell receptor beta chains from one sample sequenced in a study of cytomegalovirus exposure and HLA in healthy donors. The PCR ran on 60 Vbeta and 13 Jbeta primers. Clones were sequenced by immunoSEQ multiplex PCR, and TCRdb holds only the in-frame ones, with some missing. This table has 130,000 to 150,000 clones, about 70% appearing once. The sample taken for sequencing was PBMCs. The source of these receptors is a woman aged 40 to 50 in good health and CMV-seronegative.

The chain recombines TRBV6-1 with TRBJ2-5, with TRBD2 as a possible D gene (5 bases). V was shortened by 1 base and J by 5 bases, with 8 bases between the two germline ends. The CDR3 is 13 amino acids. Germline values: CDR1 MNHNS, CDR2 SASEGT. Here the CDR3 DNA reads TGTGCCAGCAGTGAAGGGAGAGGGGAGACCCAGTACTTC. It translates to CASSEGRGETQYF.

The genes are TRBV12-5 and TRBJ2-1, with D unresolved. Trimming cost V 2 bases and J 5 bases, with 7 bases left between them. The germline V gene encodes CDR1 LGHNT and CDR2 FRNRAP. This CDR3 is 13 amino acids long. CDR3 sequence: CASGLISNNEQFF. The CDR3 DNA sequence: TGTGCTAGTGGTTTGATCAGTAACAATGAGCAGTTCTTC.

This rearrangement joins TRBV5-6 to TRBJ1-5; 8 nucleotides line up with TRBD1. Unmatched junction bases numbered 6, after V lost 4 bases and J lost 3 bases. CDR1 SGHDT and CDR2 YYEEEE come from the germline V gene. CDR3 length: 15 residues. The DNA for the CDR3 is TGTGCCAGCAGCAGAACAGGGGGAGCCAATCAGCCCCAGCATTTT. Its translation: CASSRTGGANQPQHF.

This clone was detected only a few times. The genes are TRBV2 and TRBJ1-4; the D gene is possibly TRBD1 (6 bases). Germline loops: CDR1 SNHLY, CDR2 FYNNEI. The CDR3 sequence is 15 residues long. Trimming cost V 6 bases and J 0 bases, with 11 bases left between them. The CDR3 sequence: CASRDGTTTNEKLFF. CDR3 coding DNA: TGTGCCAGCAGGGACGGGACAACAACTAATGAAAAACTGTTTTTT. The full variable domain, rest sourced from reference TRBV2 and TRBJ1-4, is EPEVTQTPSHQVTQMGQEVILRCVPISNHLYFYWYRQILGQKVEFLVSFYNNEISEKSEIFDDQFSVERPDGSNFTLKIRSTKLEDSAMYFCASRDGTTTNEKLFFGSGTQLSVL.

The CDR3, as DNA: TGTGCCAGTAGGGGGACAGGACACTATGGCTACACCTTC. Its protein product is CASRGTGHYGYTF. This chain connects TRBV19 to TRBJ1-2, with 8 bases aligning to TRBD1. The CDR3 contains 13 residues. Germline loops: CDR1 LNHDA, CDR2 SQIVND (reference sequence). Trimming took 6 bases from V and 3 from J; bases not matched to a gene: 3.

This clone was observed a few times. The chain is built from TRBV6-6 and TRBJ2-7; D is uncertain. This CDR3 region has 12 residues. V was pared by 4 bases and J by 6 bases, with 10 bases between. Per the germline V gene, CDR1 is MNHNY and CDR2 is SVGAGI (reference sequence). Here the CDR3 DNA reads TGTGCCAGCAGTTCCGTCCTCCGCGAGCAGTACTTC. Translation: CASSSVLREQYF.

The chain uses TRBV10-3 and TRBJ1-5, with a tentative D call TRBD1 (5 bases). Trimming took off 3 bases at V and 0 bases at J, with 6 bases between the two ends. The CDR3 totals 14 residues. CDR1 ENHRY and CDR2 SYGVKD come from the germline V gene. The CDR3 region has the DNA TGTGCCATCAGTGAAGGGGCTAGCAATCAGCCCCAGCATTTT. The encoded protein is CAISEGASNQPQHF.

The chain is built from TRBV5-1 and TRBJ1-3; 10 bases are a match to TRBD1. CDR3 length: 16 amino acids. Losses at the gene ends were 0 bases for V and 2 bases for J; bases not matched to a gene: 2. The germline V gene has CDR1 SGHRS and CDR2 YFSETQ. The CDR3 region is CASSLVGQGPGNTIYF. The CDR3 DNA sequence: TGCGCCAGCAGCTTGGTGGGACAGGGGCCTGGAAACACCATATATTTT.

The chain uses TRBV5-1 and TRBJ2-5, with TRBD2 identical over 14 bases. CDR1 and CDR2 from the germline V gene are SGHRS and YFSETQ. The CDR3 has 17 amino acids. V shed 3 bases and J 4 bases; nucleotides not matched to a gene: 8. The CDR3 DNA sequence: TGCGCCAGCAGCTCGGGGACTAGCGGGGGCACACGAGAGACCCAGTACTTC. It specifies CASSSGTSGGTRETQYF.

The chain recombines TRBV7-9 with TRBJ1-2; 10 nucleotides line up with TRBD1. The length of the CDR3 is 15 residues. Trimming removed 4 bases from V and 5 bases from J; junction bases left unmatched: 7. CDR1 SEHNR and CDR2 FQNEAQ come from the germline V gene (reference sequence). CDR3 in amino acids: CASSSPGTGAYGYTF. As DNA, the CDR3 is TGTGCCAGCAGCTCCCCCGGGACAGGGGCGTATGGCTACACCTTC.

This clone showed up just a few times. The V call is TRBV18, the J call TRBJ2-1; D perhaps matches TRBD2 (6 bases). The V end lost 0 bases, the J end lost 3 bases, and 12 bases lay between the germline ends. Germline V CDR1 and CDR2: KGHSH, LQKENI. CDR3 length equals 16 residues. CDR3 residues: CASSPPGGGVYNEQFF. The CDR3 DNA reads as TGTGCCAGCTCACCACCGGGCGGCGGGGTCTACAATGAGCAGTTCTTC. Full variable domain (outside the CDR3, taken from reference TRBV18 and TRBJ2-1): NAGVMQNPRHLVRRRGQEARLRCSPMKGHSHVYWYRQLPEEGLKFMVYLQKENIIDESGMPKERFSAEFPKEGPSILRIQQVVRGDSAAYFCASSPPGGGVYNEQFFGPGTRLTVL.

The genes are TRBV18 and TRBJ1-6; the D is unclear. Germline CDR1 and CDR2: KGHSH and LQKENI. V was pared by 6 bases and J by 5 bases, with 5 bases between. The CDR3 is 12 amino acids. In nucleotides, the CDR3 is TGTGCCAGCTCCGTTAATAATTCACCCCTCCACTTT. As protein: CASSVNNSPLHF. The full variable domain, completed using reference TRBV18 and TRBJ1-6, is NAGVMQNPRHLVRRRGQEARLRCSPMKGHSHVYWYRQLPEEGLKFMVYLQKENIIDESGMPKERFSAEFPKEGPSILRIQQVVRGDSAAYFCASSVNNSPLHFGNGTRLTVT.

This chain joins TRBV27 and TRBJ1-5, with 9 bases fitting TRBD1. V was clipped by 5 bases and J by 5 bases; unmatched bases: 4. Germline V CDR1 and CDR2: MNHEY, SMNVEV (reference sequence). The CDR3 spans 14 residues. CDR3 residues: CASSIRQGDQPQHF. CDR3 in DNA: TGTGCCAGCAGTATACGACAGGGGGATCAGCCCCAGCATTTT.

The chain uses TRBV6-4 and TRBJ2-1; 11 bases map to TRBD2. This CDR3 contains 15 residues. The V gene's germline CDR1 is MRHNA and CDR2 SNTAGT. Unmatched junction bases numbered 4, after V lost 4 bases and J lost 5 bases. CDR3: CASSALTSGNNEQFF. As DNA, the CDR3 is TGTGCCAGCAGTGCCCTGACTAGCGGGAACAATGAGCAGTTCTTC.

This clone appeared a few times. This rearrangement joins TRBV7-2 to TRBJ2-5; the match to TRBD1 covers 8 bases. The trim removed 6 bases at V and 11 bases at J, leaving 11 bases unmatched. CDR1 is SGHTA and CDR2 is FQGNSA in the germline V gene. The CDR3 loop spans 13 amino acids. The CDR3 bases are TGTGCCAGCAGACCATCGGACAGGGTTCTTCAGTACTTC. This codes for CASRPSDRVLQYF.